This T cell receptor beta chain was captured in a study of blood T cell repertoires in COVID-19. For the study at large: Italy, Spain and the United States were the sources of the convalescent and acute COVID-19 samples. Sources were T cells, B-cell-depleted T cells, or PBMCs; the material itself was cDNA or gDNA.

As processed by the authors: The assay estimated nucleated cells by amplifying reference gene primers. Assay used: immunoSEQ multiplex PCR; TCRdb lists only in-frame clones, some missing. The D gene and trimming were derived from the DNA, and the V and J assignments and clone size from that table. Seen here are some 90,000 clones, about 90% observed once, and the top ten hold around 4.7%. The length of the CDR3 is 14 residues. Trimming removed 8 bases from V and 3 bases from J, with 14 bases in between. From germline, CDR1 is SGHDN and CDR2 FVKESK. This sequence was found in a woman older than 75 with active or convalescent COVID-19. This sequence joins TRBV14 and TRBJ2-1; TRBD1 is a possible D gene (7 bases). Material for sequencing was peripheral blood. The CDR3, as DNA: TGTGCCAGCCGAGGAGGGGGCCTCTACAATGAGCAGTTCTTC. Translating it yields CASRGGGLYNEQFF.